This T cell receptor (beta chain) comes out of a study of post-analysis software for immune sequencing data. General observations from the study: Compared against controls, patients with multiple sclerosis displayed significantly lower normalized Chao1 diversity.

The authors incorporated unique molecular identifiers into the TCR beta cDNA libraries. TCRdb passed the PCR reads through MiXCR, listing each CDR3 protein once. The sample carries about half a million distinct CDR3 sequences, around 36% recorded once. A note on this clonotype: The antigen is unknown.

The sequence came from a girl under 18 with multiple sclerosis. The specimen was blood.

CDR3 sequence (DNA): TGTGCCAGCAGCTTAGTTGAGGGTTGGGAAAAACTGTTTTTT. This gives the protein CASSLVEGWEKLFF. This rearrangement joins TRBV7-2 to TRBJ1-4; unclear D gene. The CDR3 sequence is 14 residues long. Germline CDR1 SGHTA, CDR2 FQGNSA. V was clipped by 1 base and J by 8 bases, with 11 bases between them.